These T cell receptor beta chains were read from a single sample in a study of OX40 agonist ivuxolimab in advanced cancers. TCRdb's copy holds only in-frame clones and misses some; the assay was immunoSEQ multiplex PCR. The sample yields some 50,000 clones, over 75% seen once. The source was CD4+ or CD8+ T cells sorted from blood, collected in a trial of the OX40 agonist ivuxolimab. The receptor set was obtained from an adult with an advanced solid tumor such as melanoma, head and neck, liver or kidney cancer. Each CDR3 is given without its conserved first and last residue. Fields, in order: CDR3 protein, D gene, V gene. D genes are given only for firm matches.

cdr3_aa: ASSLYPGQNTGELF
d_call: NA
v_call: TRBV5-4

cdr3_aa: ASSKTGSNTEAF
d_call: NA
v_call: TRBV7-3

cdr3_aa: ACLGSTGHPSGSRVLT
d_call: NA
v_call: TRBV30

cdr3_aa: ASSPRGDTQY
d_call: NA
v_call: TRBV7-3

cdr3_aa: AWSRTSGVSYEQF
d_call: TRBD2
v_call: TRBV30

cdr3_aa: ASSRDTEKLF
d_call: NA
v_call: TRBV5-8

cdr3_aa: ASRDDRGGIQY
d_call: TRBD1
v_call: TRBV6-5

cdr3_aa: ASRPGGSNEQY
d_call: TRBD1
v_call: TRBV27

cdr3_aa: ASSPPGVRGATEAF
d_call: NA
v_call: TRBV18

cdr3_aa: ASREQGASNEKLF
d_call: TRBD1
v_call: TRBV6-1

cdr3_aa: ASSFGPGANVLT
d_call: NA
v_call: TRBV28

cdr3_aa: ASSSRRAQDTQY
d_call: NA
v_call: TRBV9

cdr3_aa: AWAKKRGTEAF
d_call: NA
v_call: TRBV30

cdr3_aa: ASGTPGQSGELF
d_call: TRBD1
v_call: TRBV2

cdr3_aa: AWSEGNQPQH
d_call: NA
v_call: TRBV30

cdr3_aa: AISGDSLNYGYT
d_call: TRBD1
v_call: TRBV10-3

cdr3_aa: ASSSNQGGTEAF
d_call: TRBD1
v_call: TRBV7-9

cdr3_aa: ASSGAYNSPLH
d_call: NA
v_call: TRBV27

cdr3_aa: ASSYPGTRKETQY
d_call: NA
v_call: TRBV28

cdr3_aa: ASSPLPGQGHYEQY
d_call: TRBD1
v_call: TRBV5-6

cdr3_aa: ASSGWTDEKLF
d_call: NA
v_call: TRBV6-1

cdr3_aa: ASSLTGPGRSPLH
d_call: NA
v_call: TRBV7-3

cdr3_aa: ASRRDRASGELF
d_call: TRBD1
v_call: TRBV6-4

cdr3_aa: AWSGISYNEQF
d_call: NA
v_call: TRBV30

cdr3_aa: ASSGDGKGSGANVLT
d_call: NA
v_call: TRBV5-1

cdr3_aa: SVSGGRGVTGELF
d_call: NA
v_call: TRBV29-1

cdr3_aa: SAGVGVRTEAF
d_call: NA
v_call: TRBV29-1

cdr3_aa: ASSLRGGYEKLF
d_call: NA
v_call: TRBV7-2

cdr3_aa: ASSDTGSTDTQY
d_call: NA
v_call: TRBV10-2

cdr3_aa: ASSDAQSYYGYT
d_call: NA
v_call: TRBV25-1

cdr3_aa: ASSAPLGHPEGYEQY
d_call: NA
v_call: TRBV5-1

cdr3_aa: ASSTGSSYEQY
d_call: NA
v_call: TRBV2

cdr3_aa: ASSLETVSYNEQF
d_call: NA
v_call: TRBV5-1

cdr3_aa: ASSLRQIYNEQF
d_call: NA
v_call: TRBV27

cdr3_aa: ASSPGLAGVYEQY
d_call: TRBD2
v_call: TRBV5-5

cdr3_aa: ASRATTGAELQH
d_call: NA
v_call: TRBV19

cdr3_aa: ASSTGDTSYNEQF
d_call: NA
v_call: TRBV6-1

cdr3_aa: ATSREEGGYT
d_call: NA
v_call: TRBV15

cdr3_aa: ASSISGLAAVNEQF
d_call: NA
v_call: TRBV19

cdr3_aa: ASSGRTSGQETQY
d_call: TRBD2
v_call: TRBV7-9

cdr3_aa: ASSPSRADTQY
d_call: NA
v_call: TRBV5-1